This TCR beta chain was profiled in a study of blood T cell repertoires in COVID-19. Across the study: Samples taken during acute and convalescent COVID-19 were collected in the United States, Italy and Spain. From T cells, B-cell-depleted T cells, or PBMCs came the material, which was cDNA or gDNA.

Study members were between roughly 18 and 100 years old and lived in 20 to 30 US regions. Germline-derived CDR1 and CDR2 are SGHVS and FQNEAQ. CDR3 length: 15 residues. Germline trimming cut 3 bases from V and 3 bases from J; bases unmatched to any gene: 4. Clones were sequenced by immunoSEQ multiplex PCR, and TCRdb holds only the in-frame ones, with some missing. The sample carries about 140,000 clones, less than 85% recorded once. Sequencing was done on a sample of PBMCs or T cells enriched from blood (not recorded which). The rearrangement links TRBV7-8 to TRBJ2-1; TRBD1 matches at 8 bases. The receptor's source is a woman between 18 and 29 years old who had been exposed to COVID-19. The CDR3 loop is CASSLRTGYYNEQFF. CDR3 coding DNA: TGTGCCAGCAGCTTGCGGACAGGGTACTACAATGAGCAGTTCTTC.